The subject of this entry is one T cell receptor (beta chain). The antigen is undetermined. In germline, CDR1 is KGHSH, CDR2 LQKENI. The CDR3 sequence is 12 residues long. This specimen comes from a study of cytomegalovirus exposure and HLA in healthy donors. Study-level findings and limits: Immune exposure data for these donors was limited to CMV serostatus. Later on, an analysis showed TCR association rates differing by HLA locus, with DRB1 the most and HLA-C the fewest.

The PCR contained 60 Vbeta and 13 Jbeta primers. Clones were read by immunoSEQ multiplex PCR, and TCRdb kept only the in-frame ones, dropping some. Of about 55,000 clones listed, 77% are singletons. The TCR originated in a female donor in good health and CMV-seronegative. The source material was PBMCs. V and J are TRBV18 and TRBJ2-5; TRBD2 matches 7 bases. The J call may not be correct, given that the DNA end is closer to TRBJ2-7. The CDR3 DNA sequence: TGTGCCAGCTCACCAGCGGGGGACGAGCAGTACTTC. Residues: CASSPAGDEQYF.